This record looks at one T cell receptor (beta chain) sequence and its context. The data derive from a study of PD-L1 blockade in urothelial cancer. Time point given: pretreatment peripheral blood. Trimming shortened V by 1 base and J by 1 base, and 6 bases separated the two germline ends. The CDR3 covers 13 residues. Germline V gene lookup returns CDR1 SGHDT and CDR2 YYEEEE. Some clones are missing from TCRdb's copy, which holds only in-frame ones; the method was immunoSEQ multiplex PCR. The table records under 100,000 clones, around 90% of them present only once. This sequence was found in a man in his sixties with urothelial cancer. The specimen comprised PBMCs, sampled around atezolizumab (anti-PD-L1) treatment. This rearrangement joins TRBV5-6 to TRBJ2-7; D not resolved. The CDR3 protein is CASSLISSYEQYF. In DNA, the CDR3 is TGTGCCAGCAGCTTGATCAGTTCCTACGAGCAGTACTTC.